Listed below are T cell receptor beta chains from one sample, sequenced in a study of early T cells in non-severe SARS-CoV-2 infection. MiXCR was run by TCRdb on the 5' RACE reads, yielding one entry per CDR3 protein. The table has approximately 40,000 distinct CDR3 sequences, under 13% seen once. Sample: whole blood. The receptor set was obtained from an adult who was a healthcare worker with PCR-confirmed SARS-CoV-2 infection or an uninfected control (not recorded which). Each CDR3 is given with its conserved first and last residue. D genes are given only for firm matches. Only part of the rows carry a size: once, few, many, or a class if the clone is expanded.

>.|TRBJ1-6|.|TRBV7-2
CASTFGGDSPLHF
TGTGCCAGCACCTTTGGAGGGGATTCACCCCTCCACTTT
>many|TRBJ2-7|TRBD2|TRBV7-2
CASSPVGTSGVEQYF
TGTGCCAGCAGCCCAGTCGGGACTAGCGGGGTCGAGCAGTACTTC
>many|TRBJ1-2|TRBD1|TRBV12-3/TRBV12-4
CASSLGQNYGYTF
TGTGCCAGCAGTTTGGGACAGAACTATGGCTACACCTTC
>many|TRBJ2-7|.|TRBV3-1
CASSYPGHGAYEQYF
TGTGCCAGCAGCTATCCGGGACACGGGGCCTACGAGCAGTACTTC
>.|TRBJ2-7|.|TRBV6-5
CASRPPGVYEQYF
TGTGCCAGCAGGCCCCCCGGGGTCTACGAGCAGTACTTC
>many|TRBJ2-3|.|TRBV7-3
CASSLLVADTQYF
TGTGCCAGCAGCTTACTTGTGGCAGATACGCAGTATTTT
>.|TRBJ2-5|.|TRBV29-1
CSVVDQETQYF
TGCAGCGTTGTCGACCAAGAGACCCAGTACTTC
>few|TRBJ2-5|TRBD1|TRBV5-6
CASSPGQGFRLWETQYF
TGTGCCAGCAGCCCGGGACAGGGGTTTCGTCTATGGGAGACCCAGTACTTC
>.|TRBJ1-6|.|TRBV25-1
CASSESTHSPLHF
TGTGCCAGCAGTGAATCGACTCATTCACCCCTCCACTTT
>.|TRBJ2-7|TRBD1|TRBV7-9
CASSSLDRAEQYF
TGTGCCAGCAGCTCCCTGGACAGGGCCGAGCAGTACTTC
>many|TRBJ2-7|.|TRBV7-8
CASSSRGDTEQYF
TGTGCCAGCAGCTCGCGTGGGGATACCGAGCAGTACTTC
>many|TRBJ2-5|.|TRBV29-1
CSVEDRQYQETQYF
TGCAGCGTTGAGGACCGACAGTACCAAGAGACCCAGTACTTC
>many|TRBJ2-3|.|TRBV10-3
CATRGGGTDTQYF
TGTGCCACTCGGGGAGGGGGAACAGATACGCAGTATTTT
>many|TRBJ2-7|.|TRBV6-5
CASSYSGTDGEQYF
TGTGCCAGCAGTTACTCTGGTACAGACGGCGAGCAGTACTTC
>.|TRBJ2-7|TRBD2|TRBV15
CATSTSSGENYEQYF
TGTGCCACCAGCACTTCGAGCGGGGAAAACTACGAGCAGTACTTC
>few|TRBJ2-1|TRBD2|TRBV20-1
CSLGLAGGPGNEQFF
TGCAGTTTAGGACTAGCGGGGGGGCCCGGCAATGAGCAGTTCTTC
>many|TRBJ2-7|.|TRBV3-1
CASSQWGAGEQYF
TGTGCCAGCAGCCAATGGGGGGCCGGCGAGCAGTACTTC
>many|TRBJ1-5|.|TRBV5-6
CASSFRVGRLNQPQHF
TGTGCCAGCAGCTTTAGAGTGGGCAGACTTAATCAGCCCCAGCATTTT
>.|TRBJ1-2|.|TRBV4-3
CASSQVVQASGYTF
TGCGCCAGCAGCCAAGTTGTCCAGGCTTCAGGCTACACCTTC
>.|TRBJ2-5|TRBD2|TRBV7-8
CASSKGLAEETQYF
TGTGCCAGCAGCAAGGGACTAGCGGAAGAGACCCAGTACTTC
>few|TRBJ2-5|.|TRBV24-1
CATSDRDRQETQYF
TGTGCCACCAGTGACCGGGACCGTCAAGAGACCCAGTACTTC
>many|TRBJ2-7|TRBD1|TRBV30
CAWSVRDRGTYEQYF
TGTGCCTGGAGTGTAAGGGACAGGGGCACCTACGAGCAGTACTTC
>many|TRBJ1-2|.|TRBV7-9
CASSLQSGASTYGYTF
TGTGCCAGCAGCTTACAAAGTGGGGCGAGTACCTATGGCTACACCTTC
>.|TRBJ1-5|.|TRBV7-2
CASSLSTNQPQHF
TGTGCCAGCAGCCTCTCGACAAATCAGCCCCAGCATTTT
>many|TRBJ1-2|.|TRBV12-3/TRBV12-4
CASSPNRDGVSTF
TGTGCCAGCAGCCCGAACCGGGACGGCGTAAGCACCTTC
>many|TRBJ1-5|.|TRBV28
CASSSPRGGLLSNQPQHF
TGTGCCAGCAGCAGCCCCCGGGGGGGGCTCTTGAGCAATCAGCCCCAGCATTTT
>many|TRBJ1-1|.|TRBV21-1
CATSPGREAFF
TGTGCCACCTCACCAGGGCGGGAAGCTTTCTTT
>.|TRBJ2-7|.|TRBV19
CASRDTSYEQYF
TGTGCCAGCCGGGACACCTCCTACGAGCAGTACTTC
>many|TRBJ2-7|.|TRBV29-1
CSVESLEPATTYEQYF
TGCAGCGTTGAATCCCTTGAACCGGCTACCACCTACGAGCAGTACTTC
>.|TRBJ2-1|.|TRBV21-1
CASFVGQAFDLGEQFF
TGTGCCAGCTTTGTAGGACAGGCTTTCGACCTCGGTGAGCAGTTCTTC
>many|TRBJ2-1|TRBD2|TRBV20-1
CSARPGLAGADEQFF
TGCAGTGCTAGACCCGGACTAGCGGGGGCAGACGAGCAGTTCTTC
>.|TRBJ2-4|.|TRBV18
CASSPPGLGSNIQYF
TGTGCCAGCTCCCCCCCGGGACTGGGATCTAACATTCAGTACTTC
>once|TRBJ2-3|TRBD2|TRBV4-2
CASSQVASGGSTDTQYF
TGTGCCAGCAGCCAAGTAGCTAGCGGGGGGTCCACAGATACGCAGTATTTT
>many|TRBJ1-5|.|TRBV7-9
CASSLAQGNQPQHF
TGTGCCAGCAGCTTAGCACAGGGAAATCAGCCCCAGCATTTT
>.|TRBJ1-3|TRBD1|TRBV29-1
CSVVDGDRGNTIYF
TGCAGCGTTGTGGATGGGGACAGAGGAAACACCATATATTTT
>few|TRBJ2-3|.|TRBV20-1
CSASLAGAPRADTQYF
TGCAGTGCTAGTTTGGCGGGGGCGCCAAGGGCAGATACGCAGTATTTT
>many|TRBJ1-2|TRBD1|TRBV12-3/TRBV12-4
CASRSGTGSGYTF
TGTGCCAGCAGATCCGGGACAGGGTCCGGCTACACCTTC
>many|TRBJ1-2|.|TRBV3-1
CASSHGQTDGYTF
TGTGCCAGCAGCCACGGTCAAACCGATGGCTACACCTTC
>few|TRBJ2-3|.|TRBV12-3/TRBV12-4
CASSLWRGGTDTQYF
TGTGCCAGCAGTTTGTGGCGGGGAGGCACAGATACGCAGTATTTT
>many|TRBJ1-3|.|TRBV6-2/TRBV6-3
CASTTTSGNTIYF
TGTGCCAGCACCACCACCAGCGGAAACACCATATATTTT